A single sample is the source of the 19 T cell receptor beta chains below, sequenced in a study of cytomegalovirus exposure and HLA in healthy donors. In the PCR, 60 Vbeta and 13 Jbeta primers were used. Measured with immunoSEQ multiplex PCR; TCRdb has only the in-frame clones, and not every one. Here the sample spans more than 85,000 clones, around three quarters being singletons. Sample: PBMCs. The origin of the receptors is a female donor in good health and CMV-seropositive.

This chain connects TRBV5-4 to TRBJ2-3, with 7 bases that match TRBD2. This CDR3 contains 16 residues. V lost 3 bases, J lost 2 bases, and 9 bases stayed unmatched. CDR1 SGHNT and CDR2 YYREEE come from the germline V gene (reference sequence). The DNA for the CDR3 is TGTGCCAGCAGCTCCAAACGAGCGGGATTCACAGATACGCAGTATTTT. Protein product: CASSSKRAGFTDTQYF.

This clone turned up a few times. The chain has TRBV2 and TRBJ2-5, with a tentative D call TRBD1 (6 bases). CDR1 is SNHLY, CDR2 FYNNEI, per germline. The CDR3 has 15 amino acids. Trimming shortened V by 6 bases and J by 0 bases, and 14 bases separated the two germline ends. The CDR3 loop is CASRGATSYQETQYF. The CDR3, as DNA: TGTGCCAGCAGGGGGGCTACCTCGTACCAAGAGACCCAGTACTTC. The whole variable domain, remainder taken from reference TRBV2 and TRBJ2-5, is EPEVTQTPSHQVTQMGQEVILRCVPISNHLYFYWYRQILGQKVEFLVSFYNNEISEKSEIFDDQFSVERPDGSNFTLKIRSTKLEDSAMYFCASRGATSYQETQYFGPGTRLLVL.

This chain connects TRBV5-4 to TRBJ2-7; the match to TRBD2 covers 8 bases. V dropped 0 bases and J dropped 4; count of bases not matched to a gene: 6. Germline CDR1 reads SGHNT; CDR2 reads YYREEE (reference sequence). The CDR3 sequence is 15 residues long. The CDR3 bases are TGTGCCAGCAGCTTGGAGGGGACTAGGGGGTACGAGCAGTACTTC. Translation: CASSLEGTRGYEQYF.

The rearrangement joins TRBV5-6 to TRBJ2-3, with 12 bases lining up with TRBD2. Germline V gene sequence: CDR1 SGHDT, CDR2 YYEEEE. With 5 bases clipped from V and 2 bases from J, the junction kept 6 bases outside the gene matches. This CDR3 is 16 amino acids long. The CDR3 sequence is CASSPGTSGSTDTQYF. The CDR3 DNA sequence: TGTGCCAGCAGTCCCGGGACTAGCGGGTCCACAGATACGCAGTATTTT.

This clone was picked up a small number of times. V gene TRBV9 combines with J gene TRBJ2-7; D perhaps matches TRBD2 (5 bases). The CDR3 totals 14 residues. Trimming removed 2 bases from V and 4 bases from J, with 13 bases in between. The germline CDR1 and CDR2 sequences are SGDLS and YYNGEE. In nucleotides, the CDR3 is TGTGCCAGCAGCGTGGCTGAGGGTTCGTACGAGCAGTACTTC. Amino acids: CASSVAEGSYEQYF.

The CDR3 region is CASSSDRLRGGYTF. The CDR3 DNA is TGTGCCAGCAGCTCTGACAGGCTCCGAGGAGGCTACACCTTC. The chain employs TRBV11-2 and TRBJ1-2; D is perhaps TRBD1 (6 bases). The germline V gene encodes CDR1 SGHAT and CDR2 FQNNGV. Trimming removed 4 bases from V and 8 bases from J, with 17 bases in between. CDR3 length: 14 residues.

The chain carries TRBV6-1 and TRBJ2-7; possibly TRBD1 for D (6 bases). The CDR3 has 14 residues. Trimming pared 5 bases from V and 6 bases from J, leaving 17 bases between. Per germline, CDR1 MNHNS and CDR2 SASEGT. In nucleotides, the CDR3 is TGTGCCAGCAGTAAGCAGGGGTCCCCTCTCGAGCAGTACTTC. This gives the protein CASSKQGSPLEQYF.

The genes are TRBV18 and TRBJ1-1, with 7 bases lining up with TRBD1. The germline V gene encodes CDR1 KGHSH and CDR2 LQKENI. The CDR3 has 13 amino acids. V shed 5 bases, J shed 5 bases, and the junction held 5 bases outside the gene matches. CDR3 protein: CASSVQGGTEAFF. DNA for the CDR3: TGTGCCAGCTCAGTTCAGGGGGGAACTGAAGCTTTCTTT.

The table lists this clone with a few counts. V gene TRBV30 combines with J gene TRBJ2-7, with 8 bases aligning to TRBD1. Germline V gives CDR1 GTSNPN, CDR2 SVGIG (reference sequence). The CDR3 has 14 residues. V was pared by 2 bases and J by 1 base, with 4 bases of the junction left unmatched. The chain's CDR3 is CAWSRGTGSYEQYF. DNA for the CDR3: TGTGCCTGGAGTAGGGGGACAGGTTCCTACGAGCAGTACTTC. The full variable domain, with the rest looked up from reference TRBV30 and TRBJ2-7, is SQTIHQWPATLVQPVGSPLSLECTVEGTSNPNLYWYRQAAGRGLQLLFYSVGIGQISSEVPQNLSASRPQDRQFILSSKKLLLSDSGFYLCAWSRGTGSYEQYFGPGTRLTVT.

The chain couples TRBV5-5 to TRBJ1-2; D remains ambiguous. The CDR3 is made up of 16 amino acids. Germline assignment: CDR1 SGHKS and CDR2 YYEKEE (reference sequence). The V end was cut by 1 base, the J end by 0 bases, with 13 bases between. Here the CDR3 DNA reads TGTGCCAGCAGCTTGCTCACAGAGATTTCTAACTATGGCTACACCTTC. Translation: CASSLLTEISNYGYTF.

The J gene is TRBJ2-3, the V gene TRBV30; 12 bases align to TRBD1. V dropped 1 base and J dropped 6; count of bases not matched to a gene: 5. From germline, CDR1 is GTSNPN and CDR2 SVGIG (reference sequence). This CDR3 comprises 15 residues. CDR3 DNA: TGTGCCTGGAGTGCGGGACAGGGGGCAGGGGATACGCAGTATTTT. Its translation: CAWSAGQGAGDTQYF.

This chain joins TRBV9 and TRBJ2-7, with 9 bases aligning to TRBD1. This CDR3 has 15 residues. Looked up from germline, CDR1 is SGDLS and CDR2 is YYNGEE. The V segment lost 4 bases and the J segment 1 base; nucleotides outside the gene matches: 6. The CDR3 is CASSPHGTGSYEQYF. CDR3 in DNA: TGTGCCAGCAGCCCCCATGGGACAGGGTCCTACGAGCAGTACTTC.

In its sample, this clone was seen a few times. The junction and the germline gene differ at one end; a read error may be behind it. The CDR3 region has the DNA TGTTCCAGCACTCGGGGGGACTCTTACAATGAGCAGTTCTTC. Amino acids: CSSTRGDSYNEQFF. The chain has TRBV7-9 and TRBJ2-1, with TRBD2 matching over 7 bases. The germline CDR1 and CDR2 sequences are SEHNR and FQNEAQ (reference sequence). This CDR3 is 14 amino acids long. Filled out from reference TRBV7-9 and TRBJ2-1, the complete variable domain reads DTGVSQNPRHKITKRGQNVTFRCDPISEHNRLYWYRQTLGQGPEFLTYFQNEAQLEKSRLLSDRFSAERPKGSFSTLEIQRTEQGDSAMYLCSSTRGDSYNEQFFGPGTRLTVL.

The chain recombines TRBV11-2 with TRBJ2-3; 8 bases align to TRBD2. Germline assignment: CDR1 SGHAT and CDR2 FQNNGV. This CDR3 spans 16 amino acids. V shed 3 bases and J 2 bases; nucleotides not matched to a gene: 7. Here the CDR3 DNA reads TGTGCCAGCAGCTTGCTGACTAGCGACTACACAGATACGCAGTATTTT. Its protein product is CASSLLTSDYTDTQYF.

This sequence joins TRBV18 and TRBJ2-7; tentatively, D is TRBD2 (7 bases). Germline values: CDR1 KGHSH, CDR2 LQKENI. The ends were cut back, 3 bases at V and 2 bases at J, with 17 bases in the middle. The CDR3 is 16 amino acids. CDR3 sequence reads: CASSPDGGLITYEQYF. In nucleotides, the CDR3 is TGTGCCAGCTCACCGGACGGGGGGCTTATTACCTACGAGCAGTACTTC. Variable domain in full (rest from reference TRBV18 and TRBJ2-7): NAGVMQNPRHLVRRRGQEARLRCSPMKGHSHVYWYRQLPEEGLKFMVYLQKENIIDESGMPKERFSAEFPKEGPSILRIQQVVRGDSAAYFCASSPDGGLITYEQYFGPGTRLTVT.

This clone was counted a few times. The V call is TRBV6-5, the J call TRBJ2-2; 9 nucleotides match TRBD1. The CDR3 covers 16 residues. CDR1 is MNHEY, CDR2 SVGAGI, per germline. V lost 4 bases to trimming and J lost 4 bases; unmatched junction nucleotides: 7. In DNA, the CDR3 is TGTGCCAGCAGTTCCCACGGGACAGGGAGCACCGGGGAGCTGTTTTTT. Translating it yields CASSSHGTGSTGELFF.

The chain is built from TRBV9 and TRBJ2-1, with 11 bases matching TRBD2. The germline CDR1 and CDR2 sequences are SGDLS and YYNGEE. The CDR3 sequence is 15 residues long. V was pared by 4 bases and J by 3 bases, with 3 bases of the junction left unmatched. The CDR3 is CASSPGLAVYNEQFF. The CDR3 nucleotides are TGTGCCAGCAGCCCGGGACTAGCGGTCTACAATGAGCAGTTCTTC.

The chain carries TRBV11-2 and TRBJ2-5; 7 bases match TRBD2. Germline CDR1 reads SGHAT; CDR2 reads FQNNGV. This CDR3 spans 15 amino acids. After removal of 1 base from V and 1 base from J, the junction contained 3 bases not matched to a gene. DNA for the CDR3: TGTGCCAGCAGCTTAGTTGGGGGGGGCCAAGAGACCCAGTACTTC. Translating gives CASSLVGGGQETQYF.

J is TRBJ2-7 and V is TRBV30; no definite D call. V lost 1 base, J lost 0 bases, and 10 bases lay in between. CDR1 GTSNPN and CDR2 SVGIG come from the germline V gene (reference sequence). This CDR3 has 14 residues. The CDR3 sequence: CAWSAWATSYEQYF. The CDR3 DNA sequence: TGTGCCTGGAGTGCCTGGGCTACCTCCTACGAGCAGTACTTC.